The 5 T cell receptor beta chains given below trace back to one sample, sequenced in a study of T cells in Graves' hyperthyroidism and ophthalmopathy. RNA transcripts provided the source from which TCR beta CDR3 regions were amplified. The study used the HTBI primer set for a first-round RT-PCR of the TCR CDR3. TCRdb processed the multiplex PCR reads anew with MiXCR; each CDR3 protein has one entry. Seen here are a few hundred thousand distinct CDR3 sequences, more than 12% observed once, and the top ten hold approximately 32%. The sequencing sample was made of blood. These receptors all stem from a woman aged 30 to 39 with Graves' hyperthyroidism.

A remark on this clonotype: A much bigger clone sits one base away, suggesting this may be a read error. The chain uses TRBV20-1 and TRBJ2-7; possibly TRBD2 for D (5 bases). The germline V and J ends were trimmed by 4 bases and 2 bases, with 30 bases remaining between them. This CDR3 comprises 19 residues. Germline assignment: CDR1 DFQATT and CDR2 SNEGSKA (reference sequence). The chain's CDR3 is CSATPHQVKVGVGPYEQYF. The CDR3, as DNA: TGCAGTGCTACCCCTCATCAAGTCAAGGTGGGAGTGGGCCCCTACGAGCAGTACTTC.

This clonotype was observed at least ten times. V and J are TRBV2 and TRBJ2-1; 7 nucleotides agree with TRBD1. The length of the CDR3 is 14 residues. The ends lost 4 bases at V and 4 bases at J; junction bases unmatched: 4. Germline V CDR1 and CDR2: SNHLY, FYNNEI. This CDR3 is CASSGQGQYNEQFF. CDR3 sequence (DNA): TGTGCCAGCAGTGGACAGGGTCAATACAATGAGCAGTTCTTC.

V usage is TRBV27 and J usage is TRBJ2-3, with 14 positions matching TRBD2. J lost 1 base, V lost 5 bases, and 8 bases had no gene match. The CDR3 loop spans 18 amino acids. CDR1 and CDR2 from the germline V gene are MNHEY and SMNVEV (reference sequence). The CDR3 protein is CASSEMGLAGVGTDTQYF. CDR3 DNA sequence: TGTGCCAGCAGTGAAATGGGACTAGCGGGAGTGGGCACAGATACGCAGTATTTT.

J is TRBJ2-1 and V is TRBV19, with D possibly matching TRBD1 (5 bases). CDR1 is LNHDA, CDR2 SQIVND, per germline (reference sequence). There are 13 residues in the CDR3. For the CDR3, the DNA is TGTGCGACGACAGTCCCTGCCTACAATGAGCAGTTCTTC. Residues: CATTVPAYNEQFF.

In nucleotides, the CDR3 is TGTGCCAGCAGCGGGTCAGCGGGAGGGTACAATGAGCAGTTCTTC. Translating it yields CASSGSAGGYNEQFF. The gene calls are TRBV9 and TRBJ2-1; 10 positions agree with TRBD2. Trimming cost V 3 bases and J 4 bases; bases outside gene matches: 4. This CDR3 has 15 residues. The germline CDR1 and CDR2 sequences are SGDLS and YYNGEE.